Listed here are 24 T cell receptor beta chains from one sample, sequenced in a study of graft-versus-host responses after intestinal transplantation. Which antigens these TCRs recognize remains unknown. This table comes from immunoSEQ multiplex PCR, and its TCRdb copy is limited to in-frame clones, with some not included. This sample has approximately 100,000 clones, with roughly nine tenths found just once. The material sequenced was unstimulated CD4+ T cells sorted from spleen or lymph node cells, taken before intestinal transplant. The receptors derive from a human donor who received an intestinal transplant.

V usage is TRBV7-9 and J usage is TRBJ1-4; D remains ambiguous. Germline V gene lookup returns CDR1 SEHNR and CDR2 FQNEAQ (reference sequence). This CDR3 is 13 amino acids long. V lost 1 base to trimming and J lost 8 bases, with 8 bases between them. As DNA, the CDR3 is TGTGCCAGCAGCTTAGGGCAGTCGGAAAAACTGTTTTTT. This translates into CASSLGQSEKLFF.

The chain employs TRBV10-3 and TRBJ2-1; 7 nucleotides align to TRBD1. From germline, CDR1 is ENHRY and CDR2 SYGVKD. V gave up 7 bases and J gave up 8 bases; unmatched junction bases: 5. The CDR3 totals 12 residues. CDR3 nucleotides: TGTGCCATCACTCCAACAGGGGATGAGCAGTTCTTC. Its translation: CAITPTGDEQFF.

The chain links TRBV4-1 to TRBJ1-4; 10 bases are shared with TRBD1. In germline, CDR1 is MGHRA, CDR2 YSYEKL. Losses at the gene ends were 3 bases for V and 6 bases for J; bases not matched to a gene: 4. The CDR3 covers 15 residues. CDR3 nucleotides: TGCGCCAGCAGCCAGACAGGGGGCGCGGATGAAAAACTGTTTTTT. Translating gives CASSQTGGADEKLFF.

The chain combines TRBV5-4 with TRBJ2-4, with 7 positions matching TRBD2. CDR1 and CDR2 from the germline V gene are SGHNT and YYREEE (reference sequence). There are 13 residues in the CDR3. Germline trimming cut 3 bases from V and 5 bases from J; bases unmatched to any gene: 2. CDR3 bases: TGTGCCAGCAGCTCCGGACTAGAAAACATTCAGTACTTC. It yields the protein CASSSGLENIQYF.

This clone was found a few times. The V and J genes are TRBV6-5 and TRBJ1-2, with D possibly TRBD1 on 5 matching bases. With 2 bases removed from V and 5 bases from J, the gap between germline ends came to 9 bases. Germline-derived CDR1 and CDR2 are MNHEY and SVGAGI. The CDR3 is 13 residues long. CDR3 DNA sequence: TGTGCCAGCAGTTACGACAGACAATATGGCTACACCTTC. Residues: CASSYDRQYGYTF.

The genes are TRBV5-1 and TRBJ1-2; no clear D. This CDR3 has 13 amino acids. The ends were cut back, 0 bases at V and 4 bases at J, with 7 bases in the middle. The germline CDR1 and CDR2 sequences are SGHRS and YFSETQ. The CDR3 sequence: CASSLAQPYGYTF. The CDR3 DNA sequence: TGCGCCAGCAGCTTGGCACAGCCCTATGGCTACACCTTC.

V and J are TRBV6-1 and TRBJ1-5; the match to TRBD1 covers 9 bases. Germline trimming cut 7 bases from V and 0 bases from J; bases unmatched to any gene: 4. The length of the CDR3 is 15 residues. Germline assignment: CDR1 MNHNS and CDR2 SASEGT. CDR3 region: CASTTGGLSNQPQHF. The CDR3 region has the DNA TGTGCCAGCACCACAGGGGGCCTTAGCAATCAGCCCCAGCATTTT.

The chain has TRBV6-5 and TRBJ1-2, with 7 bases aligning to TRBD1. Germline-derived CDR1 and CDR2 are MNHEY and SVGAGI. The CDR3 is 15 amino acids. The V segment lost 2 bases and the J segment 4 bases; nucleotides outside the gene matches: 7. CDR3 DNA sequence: TGTGCCAGCAGTTACGGGACAGCTCGAGGCTATGGCTACACCTTC. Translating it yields CASSYGTARGYGYTF.

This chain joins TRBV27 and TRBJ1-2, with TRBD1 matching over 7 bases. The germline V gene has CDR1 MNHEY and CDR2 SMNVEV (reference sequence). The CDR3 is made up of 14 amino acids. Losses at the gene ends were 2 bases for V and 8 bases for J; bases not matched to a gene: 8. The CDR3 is CASSLTDRLTGYTF. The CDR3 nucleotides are TGTGCCAGCAGTTTAACGGACAGGCTTACGGGCTACACCTTC.

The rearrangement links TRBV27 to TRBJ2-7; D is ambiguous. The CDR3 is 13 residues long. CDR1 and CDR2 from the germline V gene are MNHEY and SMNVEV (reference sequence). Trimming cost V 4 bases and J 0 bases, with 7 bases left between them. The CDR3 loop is CASSSPSSYEQYF. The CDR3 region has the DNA TGTGCCAGCAGTTCACCGAGCTCCTACGAGCAGTACTTC.

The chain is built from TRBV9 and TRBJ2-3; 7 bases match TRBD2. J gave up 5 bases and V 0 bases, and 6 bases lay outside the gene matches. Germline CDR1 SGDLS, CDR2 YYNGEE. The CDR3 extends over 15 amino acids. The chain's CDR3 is CASSVDAGVRDTQYF. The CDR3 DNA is TGTGCCAGCAGCGTAGATGCGGGGGTGAGAGATACGCAGTATTTT.

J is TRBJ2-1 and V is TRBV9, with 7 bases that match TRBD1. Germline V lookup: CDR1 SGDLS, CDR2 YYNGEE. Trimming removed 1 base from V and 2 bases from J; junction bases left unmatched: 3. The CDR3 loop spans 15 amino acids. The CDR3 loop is CASSVSTGTYNEQFF. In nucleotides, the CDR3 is TGTGCCAGCAGCGTATCGACAGGGACCTACAATGAGCAGTTCTTC.

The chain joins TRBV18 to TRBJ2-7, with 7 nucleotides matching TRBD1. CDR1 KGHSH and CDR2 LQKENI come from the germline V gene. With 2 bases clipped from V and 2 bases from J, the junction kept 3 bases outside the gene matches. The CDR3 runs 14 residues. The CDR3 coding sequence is TGTGCCAGCTCACCAATGGGACAGACCTACGAGCAGTACTTC. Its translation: CASSPMGQTYEQYF.

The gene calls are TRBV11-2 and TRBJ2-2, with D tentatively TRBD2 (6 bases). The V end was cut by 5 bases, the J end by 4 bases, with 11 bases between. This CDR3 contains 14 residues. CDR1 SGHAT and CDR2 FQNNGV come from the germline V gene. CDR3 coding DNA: TGTGCCAGCAGCCAAGGGACTTCCACCGGGGAGCTGTTTTTT. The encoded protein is CASSQGTSTGELFF. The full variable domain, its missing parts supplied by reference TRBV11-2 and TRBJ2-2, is EAGVAQSPRYKIIEKRQSVAFWCNPISGHATLYWYQQILGQGPKLLIQFQNNGVVDDSQLPKDRFSAERLKGVDSTLKIQPAKLEDSAVYLCASSQGTSTGELFFGEGSRLTVL.

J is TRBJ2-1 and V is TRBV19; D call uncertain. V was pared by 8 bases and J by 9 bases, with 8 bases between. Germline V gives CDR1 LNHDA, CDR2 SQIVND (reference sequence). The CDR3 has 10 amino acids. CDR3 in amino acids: CASGVGEQFF. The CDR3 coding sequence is TGTGCCAGTGGAGTAGGTGAGCAGTTCTTC. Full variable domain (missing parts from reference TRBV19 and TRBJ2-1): DGGITQSPKYLFRKEGQNVTLSCEQNLNHDAMYWYRQDPGQGLRLIYYSQIVNDFQKGDIAEGYSVSREKKESFPLTVTSAQKNPTAFYLCASGVGEQFFGPGTRLTVL.

As DNA, the CDR3 is TGTGCCAGCAGTCCAAAGGGACACGGGGCCCAGTACTTC. This gives the protein CASSPKGHGAQYF. J is TRBJ2-5 and V is TRBV27; D possibly corresponds to TRBD1 (6 bases). Germline lookup yields CDR1 MNHEY and CDR2 SMNVEV (reference sequence). The CDR3 contains 13 residues. Trimming stripped 5 bases from V and 9 bases from J, with 16 bases between.

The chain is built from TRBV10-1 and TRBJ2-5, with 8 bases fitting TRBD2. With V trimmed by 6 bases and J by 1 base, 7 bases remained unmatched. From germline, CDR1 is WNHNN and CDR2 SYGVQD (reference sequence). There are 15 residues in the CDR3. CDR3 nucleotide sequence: TGCGCCAGCAGCCCTAATCTAGCGGGCCAAGAGACCCAGTACTTC. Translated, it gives CASSPNLAGQETQYF.

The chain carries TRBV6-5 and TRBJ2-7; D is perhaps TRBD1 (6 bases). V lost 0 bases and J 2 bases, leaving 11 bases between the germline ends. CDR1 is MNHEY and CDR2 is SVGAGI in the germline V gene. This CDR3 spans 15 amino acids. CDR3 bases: TGTGCCAGCAGTTACTCGACAGGACCAACCTACGAGCAGTACTTC. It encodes CASSYSTGPTYEQYF.

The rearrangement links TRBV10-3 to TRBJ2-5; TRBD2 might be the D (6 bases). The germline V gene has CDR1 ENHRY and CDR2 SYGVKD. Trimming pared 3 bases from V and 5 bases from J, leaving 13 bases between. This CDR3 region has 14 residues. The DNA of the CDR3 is TGTGCCATCAGTGATATCTCTGGGGGGGAGACCCAGTACTTC. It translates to CAISDISGGETQYF.

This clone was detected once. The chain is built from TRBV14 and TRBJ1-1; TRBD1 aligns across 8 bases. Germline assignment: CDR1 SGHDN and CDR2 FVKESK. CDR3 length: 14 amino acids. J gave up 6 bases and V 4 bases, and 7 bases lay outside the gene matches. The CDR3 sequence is CASSPPTGEAEAFF. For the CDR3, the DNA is TGTGCCAGCAGCCCACCGACAGGGGAGGCTGAAGCTTTCTTT.

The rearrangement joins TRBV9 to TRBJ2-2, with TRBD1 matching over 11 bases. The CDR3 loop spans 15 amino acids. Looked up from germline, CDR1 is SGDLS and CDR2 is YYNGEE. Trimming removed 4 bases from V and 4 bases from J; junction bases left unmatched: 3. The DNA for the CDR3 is TGTGCCAGCAGCCAGGACAGGGGGCGCACCGGGGAGCTGTTTTTT. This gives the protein CASSQDRGRTGELFF. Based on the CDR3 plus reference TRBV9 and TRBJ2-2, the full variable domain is DSGVTQTPKHLITATGQRVTLRCSPRSGDLSVYWYQQSLDQGLQFLIQYYNGEERAKGNILERFSAQQFPDLHSELNLSSLELGDSALYFCASSQDRGRTGELFFGEGSRLTVL.

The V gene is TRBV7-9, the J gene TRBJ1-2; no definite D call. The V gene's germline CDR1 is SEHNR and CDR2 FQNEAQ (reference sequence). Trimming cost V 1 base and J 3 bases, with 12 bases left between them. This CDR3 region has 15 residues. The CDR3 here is CASSLVSGVDYGYTF. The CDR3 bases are TGTGCCAGCAGCTTAGTATCCGGGGTCGACTATGGCTACACCTTC.

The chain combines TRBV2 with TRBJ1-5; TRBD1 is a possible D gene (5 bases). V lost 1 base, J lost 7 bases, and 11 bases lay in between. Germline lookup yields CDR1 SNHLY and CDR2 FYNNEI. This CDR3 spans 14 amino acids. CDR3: CASSEGQGHQPQHF. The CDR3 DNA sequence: TGTGCCAGCAGTGAAGGGCAGGGTCACCAGCCCCAGCATTTT.

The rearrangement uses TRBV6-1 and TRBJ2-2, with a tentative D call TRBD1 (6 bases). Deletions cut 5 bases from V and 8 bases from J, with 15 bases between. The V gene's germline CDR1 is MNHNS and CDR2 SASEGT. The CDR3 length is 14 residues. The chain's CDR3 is CASSIRQAWGELFF. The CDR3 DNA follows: TGTGCCAGCAGTATTCGACAGGCGTGGGGGGAGCTGTTTTTT.